The following is a TCR beta chain sequence with its context. This clonotype was detected a few times. The specificity of this receptor is unknown. Base qualities are not provided; no much larger clone lies one nucleotide away. Library construction relied on PCR. The sample was run on an Illumina HiSeq 2500. To normalize quantification of the TCRbeta repertoire, the TCR libraries were built with molecular barcoding that relied on unique molecular identifiers. The public sequencing data were trimmed at Q25 with fastp and processed into clonotypes with MiXCR by TCRdb, which kept only in-frame beta chains. Rows with a matching CDR3 protein are joined into one entry that keeps the most common DNA and genes. The sample has about 240,000 distinct CDR3 sequences on record, under 30% of them singletons. Jointly, the top ten make up roughly 2.6% of the sample. This sample stems from a study of T-cell reconstitution after alpha-beta-depleted transplantation in children (dated by TCRdb to the mid-2010s). Background on the whole study: T-cell immune reconstitution after TCRalphabeta/CD19-depleted allogeneic hematopoietic cell transplantation in children was quantitatively tracked in the study by means of TCR repertoire profiling. What the work shows at the level of the full study, not this receptor alone: In some patients, the high TCRbeta diversity seen at day 60 was put down to recipient T cells and intrathymic progenitors that had survived conditioning. Over subsequent months, a decline in hyperexpanded clone frequencies was noted, and after one year, T-cell counts and TCRbeta diversity were mostly ascribed to newly produced T cells. About two months after transplant, the apparently early recovery of alphabetaT-cell counts reportedly depended on just several hundred clones that had expanded rapidly and came from non-depleted graft cells.

The CDR3 runs 13 amino acids, cysteine and phenylalanine included. The CDR3 DNA has 39 bases and is translated from base 1. The germline V gene sets CDR1 to SQVTM and CDR2 to ANQGSEA. Trimming takes 4 bases from V and 1 base from J, and the germline ends sit 11 bases apart. The treatment or condition label, read with the paper, signifies: allogeneic hematopoietic cell transplantation with graft depleted of TCRalphabeta T cells and CD19 B cells. The children who served as transplant recipients had been given grafts of TCRalphabeta/CD19-depleted allogeneic hematopoietic cells. The chain is encoded by TRBV29-1 joined to TRBJ2-7; the D gene assignment is ambiguous. This sequence was found in a girl aged 2 to 9 with Fanconi anemia, due to receive a stem cell transplant. Sequencing was performed on PBMCs, taken before TCRalphabeta/CD19-depleted stem cell transplant. The DNA reads TGCAGCGTTGGTAGCAGCGCTTCCTACGAGCAGTACTTC. This encodes CSVGSSASYEQYF.